Shown below are 7 T cell receptor beta chains from a single sample sequenced in a study of blood T cells in healthy people across ages. Using a J-beta primer mix together with a sample-barcoded 5' primer, a second PCR was run for roughly 6 to 12 cycles. MiXCR, applied by TCRdb to the 5' RACE reads, yields one record per CDR3 protein. Seen here are 600,000 to 800,000 distinct CDR3 sequences, approximately 52% observed once, and the top ten hold approximately 13%. Sequenced: blood. These TCRs come from an elderly woman in good health.

Here the CDR3 DNA reads TGCAGCGTTGATGAGGGTAGGAATACGCAGTATTTT. It translates to CSVDEGRNTQYF. The rearrangement links TRBV29-1 to TRBJ2-3; tentative D call: TRBD2 (5 bases). The CDR3 is 12 amino acids. V was shortened by 3 bases and J by 7 bases, with 11 bases between the two germline ends. CDR1 is SQVTM and CDR2 is ANQGSEA in the germline V gene.

This clonotype was counted at least ten times. The chain uses TRBV7-2 and TRBJ2-5, with D maybe TRBD1 (5 bases). Deletions cut 3 bases from V and 4 bases from J, with 15 bases between. Germline CDR1 SGHTA, CDR2 FQGNSA. CDR3 length: 15 residues. This chain's CDR3 is CASSFQSGNRETQYF. CDR3 bases: TGTGCCAGCAGCTTCCAATCAGGGAATCGAGAGACCCAGTACTTC.

Comments on this clonotype: Its ends do not fully match the called genes, so a read error is possible. The chain carries TRBV6-1 and TRBJ2-2; 7 bases match TRBD2. Germline CDR1 is MNHNS and CDR2 is SASEGT. The CDR3 runs 14 residues. Here the CDR3 reads CASSSSGNTGELFF. Written as DNA, the CDR3 is TGCGCCAGCAGCTCTAGCGGTAACACCGGGGAGCTGTTTTTT.

This clonotype was seen ten or more times. The gene calls are TRBV5-1 and TRBJ1-4; D unclear. The CDR3 sequence is 13 residues long. Deletions cut 4 bases from V and 8 bases from J, with 12 bases between. Per germline, CDR1 SGHRS and CDR2 YFSETQ. CDR3 in amino acids: CASSVPGSEKLFF. CDR3 DNA sequence: TGCGCCAGCAGCGTGCCGGGATCGGAAAAACTGTTTTTT.

The chain carries TRBV2 and TRBJ2-3; 9 bases match TRBD2. V shed 8 bases, J shed 11 bases, and the junction held 17 bases outside the gene matches. Germline V CDR1 and CDR2: SNHLY, FYNNEI. This CDR3 comprises 15 residues. The CDR3 bases are TGTGCCAGCCTATGCGAGCGGGGGGTTTACAATGAGCAGTATTTT. It yields the protein CASLCERGVYNEQYF.

The chain combines TRBV20-1 with TRBJ2-7; D unresolved. The J call may be wrong; the DNA end is better matched by TRBJ2-4. The CDR3 runs to 12 residues. The germline gives CDR1 DFQATT, CDR2 SNEGSKA (reference sequence). The CDR3 protein is CSATGSKNIQYF. The CDR3 region has the DNA TGCAGTGCCACCGGTAGCAAAAACATTCAGTACTTC.

This clonotype occurred a few times. This chain connects TRBV29-1 to TRBJ1-2; D might be TRBD1 (5 bases). Germline CDR1 reads SQVTM; CDR2 reads ANQGSEA. The V gene lost 0 bases and the J gene lost 4 bases, with 12 bases spanning the gap. There are 14 residues in the CDR3. The CDR3 region has the DNA TGCAGCGTTGAAGAAGACAGCCAACGCTATGGCTACACCTTC. Amino acids: CSVEEDSQRYGYTF. Using reference TRBV29-1 and TRBJ1-2 for the parts outside the CDR3, the full variable domain is SAVISQKPSRDICQRGTSLTIQCQVDSQVTMMFWYRQQPGQSLTLIATANQGSEATYESGFVIDKFPISRPNLTFSTLTVSNMSPEDSSIYLCSVEEDSQRYGYTFGSGTRLTVV.